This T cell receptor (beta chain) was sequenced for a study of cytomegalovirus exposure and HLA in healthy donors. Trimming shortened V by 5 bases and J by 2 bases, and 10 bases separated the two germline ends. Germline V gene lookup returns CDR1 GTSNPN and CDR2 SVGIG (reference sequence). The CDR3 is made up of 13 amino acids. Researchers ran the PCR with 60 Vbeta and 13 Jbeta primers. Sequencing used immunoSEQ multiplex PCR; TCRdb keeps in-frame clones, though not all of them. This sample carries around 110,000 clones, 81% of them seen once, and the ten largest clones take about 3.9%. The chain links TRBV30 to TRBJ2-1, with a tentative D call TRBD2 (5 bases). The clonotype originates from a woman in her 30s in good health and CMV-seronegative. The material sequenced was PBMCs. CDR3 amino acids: CAWGRATYNEQFF. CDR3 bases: TGTGCCTGGGGGAGAGCAACCTACAATGAGCAGTTCTTC.